This passage covers 8 T cell receptor beta chains from one sample sequenced in a study of identical twins. MiXCR was run by TCRdb on the 5' RACE reads, yielding one entry per CDR3 protein. The table records hundreds of thousands of distinct CDR3 sequences, around 12% of them present only once. These same data were also listed under a study on yellow fever vaccine responses in identical twins.

The sample taken for sequencing was PBMCs. These receptors were collected from a woman aged 18-35 years in good health.

The chain uses TRBV5-5 and TRBJ2-1, with D perhaps TRBD1 or TRBD2 (6 bases each). This CDR3 is 15 amino acids long. Germline CDR1 is SGHKS and CDR2 is YYEKEE (reference sequence). The V end lost 2 bases, the J end lost 11 bases, and 20 bases lay between the germline ends. The CDR3: CASSLGRGHLLKQFF. CDR3 DNA sequence: TGTGCCAGCAGCTTAGGGCGGGGACACTTATTAAAGCAGTTCTTC.

The V gene is TRBV7-6, the J gene TRBJ2-5, with 9 bases matching TRBD2. With 0 bases clipped from V and 3 bases from J, the junction kept 2 bases outside the gene matches. The CDR3 has 15 amino acids. Germline V gene sequence: CDR1 SGHVS, CDR2 FNYEAQ. The CDR3 DNA reads as TGTGCCAGCAGCTTAGCGGCTAGCGGGAAAGAGACCCAGTACTTC. Translating gives CASSLAASGKETQYF.

This clonotype was detected many times. The rearrangement joins TRBV20-1 to TRBJ2-7; TRBD2 matches 13 bases. V shed 6 bases and J 2 bases; nucleotides not matched to a gene: 4. This CDR3 spans 14 amino acids. The germline V gene encodes CDR1 DFQATT and CDR2 SNEGSKA (reference sequence). The DNA for the CDR3 is TGCAGTGCCTCCGGGACTAGCGGGACCTACGAGCAGTACTTC. Translated, it gives CSASGTSGTYEQYF.

This clonotype was observed a few times. The gene calls are TRBV6-5 and TRBJ1-2; 9 bases match TRBD1. Germline lookup yields CDR1 MNHEY and CDR2 SVGAGI. Trimming at V came to 1 base and at J to 10 bases, leaving 10 bases not matched to a gene. CDR3 length: 15 residues. The CDR3 DNA is TGTGCCAGCAGTTACTGGGGACAGGGTCCGCCTTTCTACACCTTC. The encoded protein is CASSYWGQGPPFYTF.

The chain combines TRBV28 with TRBJ2-7; D is unresolved. Germline V gene sequence: CDR1 MDHEN, CDR2 SYDVKM. V lost 2 bases to trimming and J lost 3 bases, with 11 bases between them. The CDR3 has 14 residues. CDR3 DNA sequence: TGTGCCAGCAGTTTACTGCGACCCGACTACGAGCAGTACGTC. Its protein product is CASSLLRPDYEQYV.

This clonotype was seen only a few times. This chain uses TRBV27 with TRBJ2-7; D possibly uses TRBD1 or TRBD2 (5 bases each). Trimming cost V 5 bases and J 2 bases, with 16 bases left between them. The CDR3 extends over 15 amino acids. Germline lookup yields CDR1 MNHEY and CDR2 SMNVEV (reference sequence). Written as DNA, the CDR3 is TGTGCCAGCAGTCCCCGACGGTCGGGACCCTACGAGCAGTACTTC. Protein: CASSPRRSGPYEQYF.

V is TRBV11-3 and J is TRBJ2-1, with 8 positions matching TRBD1. This CDR3 spans 17 amino acids. J gave up 1 base and V 5 bases, and 10 bases lay outside the gene matches. CDR1 and CDR2 from the germline V gene are SGHNT and YENEEA. The CDR3 bases are TGTGCCAGCAGCCCCAGGACAGGGTCTGGGTCCTACAATGAGCAGTTCTTC. It yields the protein CASSPRTGSGSYNEQFF.

The chain employs TRBV7-9 and TRBJ2-2; TRBD2 aligns across 9 bases. J was trimmed by 3 bases and V by 2 bases; bases with no gene match: 1. CDR1 is SEHNR, CDR2 FQNEAQ, per germline (reference sequence). The CDR3 consists of 15 residues. The CDR3 sequence: CASSLRTSDTGELFF. The CDR3 DNA reads TGTGCCAGCAGCTTAAGGACTAGCGACACCGGGGAGCTGTTTTTT.